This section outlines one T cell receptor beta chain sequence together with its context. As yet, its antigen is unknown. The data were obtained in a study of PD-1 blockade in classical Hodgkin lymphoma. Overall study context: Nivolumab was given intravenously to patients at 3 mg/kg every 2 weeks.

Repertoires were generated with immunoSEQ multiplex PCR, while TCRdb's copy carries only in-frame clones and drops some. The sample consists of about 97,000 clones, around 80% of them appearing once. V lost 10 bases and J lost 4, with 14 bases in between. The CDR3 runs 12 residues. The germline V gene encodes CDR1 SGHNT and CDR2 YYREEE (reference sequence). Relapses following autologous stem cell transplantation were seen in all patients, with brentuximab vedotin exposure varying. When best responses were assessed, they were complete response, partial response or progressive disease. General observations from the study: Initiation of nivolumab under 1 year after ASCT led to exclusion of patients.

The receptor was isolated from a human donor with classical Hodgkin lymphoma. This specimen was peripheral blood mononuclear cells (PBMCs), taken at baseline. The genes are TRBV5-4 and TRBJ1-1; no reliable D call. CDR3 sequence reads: CAFWARSTEAFF. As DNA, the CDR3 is TGTGCCTTCTGGGCGAGGTCCACTGAAGCTTTCTTT.